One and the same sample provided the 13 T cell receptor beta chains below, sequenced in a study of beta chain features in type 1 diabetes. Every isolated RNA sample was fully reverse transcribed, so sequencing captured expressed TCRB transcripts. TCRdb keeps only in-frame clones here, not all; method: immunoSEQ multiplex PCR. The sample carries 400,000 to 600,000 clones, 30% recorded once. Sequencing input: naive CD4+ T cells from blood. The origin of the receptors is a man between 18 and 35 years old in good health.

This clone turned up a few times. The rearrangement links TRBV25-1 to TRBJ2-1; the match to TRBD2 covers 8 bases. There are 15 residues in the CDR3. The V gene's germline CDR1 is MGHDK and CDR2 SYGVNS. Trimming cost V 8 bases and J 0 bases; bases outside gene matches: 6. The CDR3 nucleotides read TGTGCCAGCCAGACTAGCGTAAGCTCCTACAATGAGCAGTTCTTC. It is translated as CASQTSVSSYNEQFF.

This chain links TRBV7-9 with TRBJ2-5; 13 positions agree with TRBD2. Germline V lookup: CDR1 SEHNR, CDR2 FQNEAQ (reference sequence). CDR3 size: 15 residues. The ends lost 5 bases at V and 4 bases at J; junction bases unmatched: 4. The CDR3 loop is CASSLGLAGVETQYF. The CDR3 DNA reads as TGTGCCAGCAGCCTCGGACTAGCGGGAGTAGAGACCCAGTACTTC.

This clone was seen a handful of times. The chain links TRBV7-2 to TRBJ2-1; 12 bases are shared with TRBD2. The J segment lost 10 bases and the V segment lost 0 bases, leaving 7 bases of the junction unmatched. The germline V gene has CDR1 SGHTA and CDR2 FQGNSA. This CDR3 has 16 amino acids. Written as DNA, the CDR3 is TGTGCCAGCAGCTTAGCACTAGCGGGAGGCCCCATGGAGCAGTTCTTC. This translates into CASSLALAGGPMEQFF.

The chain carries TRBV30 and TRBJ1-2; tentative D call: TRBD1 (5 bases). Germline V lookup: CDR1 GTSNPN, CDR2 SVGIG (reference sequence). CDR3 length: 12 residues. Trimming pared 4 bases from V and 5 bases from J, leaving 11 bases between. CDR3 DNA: TGTGCCTGGATGACAGAATCTTATGGCTACACCTTC. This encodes CAWMTESYGYTF.

This CDR3 is CASSKDRREETQYF. The CDR3 nucleotides are TGTGCCAGCAGCAAAGATCGTCGAGAAGAGACCCAGTACTTC. V gene TRBV21-1 combines with J gene TRBJ2-5; the table calls TRBD2, which could not be checked here. TRBV21-1 has pseudogene status. The CDR3 loop spans 14 amino acids.

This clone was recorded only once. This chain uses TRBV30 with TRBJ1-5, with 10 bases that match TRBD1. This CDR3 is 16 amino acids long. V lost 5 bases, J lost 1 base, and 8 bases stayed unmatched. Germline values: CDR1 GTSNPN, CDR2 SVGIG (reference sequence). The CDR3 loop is CAWHPRDRGSNQPQHF. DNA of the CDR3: TGTGCCTGGCACCCCCGGGACAGGGGAAGCAATCAGCCCCAGCATTTT.

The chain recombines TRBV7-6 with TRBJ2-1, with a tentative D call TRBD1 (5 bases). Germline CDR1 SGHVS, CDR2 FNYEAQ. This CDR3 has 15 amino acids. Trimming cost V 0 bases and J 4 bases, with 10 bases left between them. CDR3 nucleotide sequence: TGTGCCAGCAGCTTAGCGACAGATCTATACAATGAGCAGTTCTTC. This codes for CASSLATDLYNEQFF.

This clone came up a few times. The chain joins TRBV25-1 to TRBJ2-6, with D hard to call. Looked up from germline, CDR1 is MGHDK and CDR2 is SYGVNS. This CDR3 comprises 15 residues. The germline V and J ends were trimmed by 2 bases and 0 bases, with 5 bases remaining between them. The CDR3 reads CASSERNSGANVLTF. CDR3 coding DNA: TGTGCCAGCAGTGAACGGAACTCTGGGGCCAACGTCCTGACTTTC.

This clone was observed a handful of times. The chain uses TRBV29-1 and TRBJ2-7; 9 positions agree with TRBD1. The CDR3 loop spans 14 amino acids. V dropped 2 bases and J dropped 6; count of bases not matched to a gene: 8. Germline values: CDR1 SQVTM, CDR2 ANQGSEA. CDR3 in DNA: TGCAGCGTTGAATCCGGGACAGGGTCTGGCGAGCAGTACTTC. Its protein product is CSVESGTGSGEQYF.

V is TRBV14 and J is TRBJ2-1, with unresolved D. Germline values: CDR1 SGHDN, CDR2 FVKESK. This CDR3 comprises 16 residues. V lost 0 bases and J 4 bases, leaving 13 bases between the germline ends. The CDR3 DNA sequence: TGTGCCAGCAGCCAAGATGACTGGCCCCCTTACAATGAGCAGTTCTTC. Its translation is CASSQDDWPPYNEQFF.

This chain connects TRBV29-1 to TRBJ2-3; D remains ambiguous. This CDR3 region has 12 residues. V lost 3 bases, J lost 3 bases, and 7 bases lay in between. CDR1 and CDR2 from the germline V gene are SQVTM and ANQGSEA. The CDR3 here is CSVDRQTDTQYF. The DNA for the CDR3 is TGCAGCGTTGATCGGCAGACAGATACGCAGTATTTT.

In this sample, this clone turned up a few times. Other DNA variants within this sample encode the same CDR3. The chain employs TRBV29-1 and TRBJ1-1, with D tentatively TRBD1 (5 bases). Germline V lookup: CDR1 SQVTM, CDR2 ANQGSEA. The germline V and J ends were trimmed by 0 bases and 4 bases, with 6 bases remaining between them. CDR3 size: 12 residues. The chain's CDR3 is CSVEEGGTEAFF. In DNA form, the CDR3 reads TGCAGCGTTGAAGAGGGGGGCACTGAAGCTTTCTTT. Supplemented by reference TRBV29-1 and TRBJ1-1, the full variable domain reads SAVISQKPSRDICQRGTSLTIQCQVDSQVTMMFWYRQQPGQSLTLIATANQGSEATYESGFVIDKFPISRPNLTFSTLTVSNMSPEDSSIYLCSVEEGGTEAFFGQGTRLTVV.

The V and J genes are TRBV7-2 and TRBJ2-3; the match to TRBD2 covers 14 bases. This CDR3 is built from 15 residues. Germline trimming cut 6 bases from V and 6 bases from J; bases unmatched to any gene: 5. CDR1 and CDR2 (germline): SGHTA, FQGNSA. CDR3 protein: CASRLGLAGADTQYF. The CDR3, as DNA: TGTGCCAGCAGATTGGGACTAGCGGGAGCTGATACGCAGTATTTT.